A single sample gave rise to the 4 T cell receptor beta chains below, sequenced in a study of cytomegalovirus exposure and HLA in healthy donors (dated by TCRdb to the late 2010s). The library was prepared using the immunoSEQ multiplex PCR assay. This immuneACCESS table, as held by TCRdb, lists in-frame sequences with V and J called but not all clones. Of the missing ones, under half trace to an unresolved V gene in checked studies; the others have no known cause. The table for this sample lists about 130,000 clones; roughly nine tenths of them were counted only once. 8% to 9.5% of the sample comes from the top ten. The sample taken for sequencing was PBMCs. The receptor set was obtained from a woman aged 18 to 35 in good health and CMV-seropositive.

The chain joins TRBV6-5 to TRBJ1-2; possibly TRBD1 for D (6 bases). V lost 4 bases, J lost 5 bases, and 11 bases lay in between. The CDR3 is 13 residues long. Germline values: CDR1 MNHEY, CDR2 SVGAGI. CDR3 nucleotides: TGTGCCAGCAGTTTCTCGGGACAATATGGCTACACCTTC. Translation gives CASSFSGQYGYTF.

By share, this clone ranks as medium-sized (0.01 to 0.1%). The chain carries TRBV7-6 and TRBJ2-1, with 11 bases aligning to TRBD2. Germline CDR1 SGHVS, CDR2 FNYEAQ. The CDR3 runs 17 residues. V lost 2 bases, J lost 5 bases, and 8 bases stayed unmatched. The CDR3 DNA reads as TGTGCCAGCAGCTTAATTAGTAGCGGGGGGGTTAACAATGAGCAGTTCTTC. This encodes CASSLISSGGVNNEQFF. Supplemented by reference TRBV7-6 and TRBJ2-1, the full variable domain reads GAGVSQSPRYKVTKRGQDVALRCDPISGHVSLYWYRQALGQGPEFLTYFNYEAQQDKSGLPNDRFSAERPEGSISTLTIQRTEQRDSAMYRCASSLISSGGVNNEQFFGPGTRLTVL.

The CDR3, as DNA: TGCGCCAGCAGCCAAGCCCCGGACAGCTACGCCTACGAGCAGTACTTC. Its translation: CASSQAPDSYAYEQYF. The rearrangement links TRBV4-1 to TRBJ2-7, with TRBD1 as a possible D gene (6 bases). The CDR3 totals 16 residues. Trimming stripped 1 base from V and 2 bases from J, with 15 bases between. Germline assignment: CDR1 MGHRA and CDR2 YSYEKL.

The chain links TRBV11-2 to TRBJ1-2; D gene unclear. Germline CDR1 is SGHAT and CDR2 is FQNNGV. CDR3 length: 15 amino acids. V gave up 0 bases and J gave up 0 bases, with 8 bases separating them. Here the CDR3 reads CASSLDRGANYGYTF. The CDR3 nucleotides read TGTGCCAGCAGCTTAGATCGAGGAGCTAACTATGGCTACACCTTC.